These T cell receptor beta chains were read from a single sample in a study of CD8 T cells in Susac syndrome. TCRdb called the immunoSEQ multiplex PCR reads again in MiXCR, with one record for every CDR3 protein. This sample has 150,000 to 200,000 distinct CDR3 sequences, with just under 95% found just once. The specimen was CD4+ T cells from PBMCs. The receptors here all came from a human donor in good health. CDR3s include the opening cysteine and the closing phenylalanine or tryptophan. The D gene is left open where the match is weak. Clone size is stated in some rows and not others, as once, few, many or a class when expanded.

v_call: TRBV5-1; j_call: TRBJ1-5; d_call: -; clone_size: -; cdr3_aa: CASSLGPPNQPQHF; cdr3_nt: TGCGCCAGCAGCTTGGGCCCGCCCAATCAGCCCCAGCATTTT
v_call: TRBV3-1; j_call: TRBJ1-1; d_call: -; clone_size: once; cdr3_aa: CASTRGGWAFF; cdr3_nt: TGTGCCAGCACCAGAGGGGGATGGGCTTTCTTT
v_call: TRBV6-5; j_call: TRBJ2-7; d_call: -; clone_size: -; cdr3_aa: CASRTGRGEQYF; cdr3_nt: TGTGCCAGCAGGACAGGGAGGGGGGAGCAGTACTTC
v_call: TRBV6-5; j_call: TRBJ1-3; d_call: -; clone_size: -; cdr3_aa: CASSSPGNTIYF; cdr3_nt: TGTGCCAGCAGTTCCCCTGGAAACACCATATATTTT
v_call: TRBV6-5; j_call: TRBJ2-7; d_call: TRBD1; clone_size: -; cdr3_aa: CASRTGTYEQYF; cdr3_nt: TGTGCCAGCAGGACAGGGACCTACGAGCAGTACTTC
v_call: TRBV28; j_call: TRBJ2-7; d_call: TRBD1; clone_size: -; cdr3_aa: CASSGDSRTYEQYF; cdr3_nt: TGTGCCAGCAGTGGGGACAGCAGAACCTACGAGCAGTACTTC
v_call: TRBV20-1; j_call: TRBJ1-5; d_call: TRBD1; clone_size: -; cdr3_aa: CSAYGTGAYQPQHF; cdr3_nt: TGCAGTGCGTATGGGACAGGGGCATATCAGCCCCAGCATTTT
v_call: TRBV10-1; j_call: TRBJ1-1; d_call: -; clone_size: -; cdr3_aa: CASSAGTEAFF; cdr3_nt: TGCGCCAGCAGTGCCGGGACTGAAGCTTTCTTT
v_call: TRBV20-1; j_call: TRBJ1-2; d_call: -; clone_size: -; cdr3_aa: CSASMPFAYGYTF; cdr3_nt: TGCAGTGCTAGTATGCCATTTGCCTATGGCTACACCTTC
v_call: TRBV4-1; j_call: TRBJ2-7; d_call: -; clone_size: once; cdr3_aa: CASSQRVGDEQYF; cdr3_nt: TGCGCCAGCAGCCAAAGAGTGGGTGACGAGCAGTACTTC
v_call: TRBV12-3/TRBV12-4; j_call: TRBJ1-5; d_call: -; clone_size: few; cdr3_aa: CASSLRVDQPQHF; cdr3_nt: TGTGCCAGCAGTCTCAGGGTCGATCAGCCCCAGCATTTT
v_call: TRBV20-1; j_call: TRBJ2-1; d_call: TRBD2; clone_size: -; cdr3_aa: CSARVIVRGAMEQFF; cdr3_nt: TGCAGTGCTAGAGTAATAGTGCGGGGGGCTATGGAGCAGTTCTTC
v_call: TRBV5-1; j_call: TRBJ1-6; d_call: -; clone_size: -; cdr3_aa: CASSLEGRGDSPLHF; cdr3_nt: TGCGCCAGCAGCTTGGAGGGCAGGGGAGACTCACCCCTCCACTTT
v_call: TRBV4-2; j_call: TRBJ1-1; d_call: TRBD1; clone_size: -; cdr3_aa: CASSHLDRGYGFF; cdr3_nt: TGTGCCAGCAGCCACCTCGACAGGGGGTATGGATTCTTT
v_call: TRBV9; j_call: TRBJ2-2; d_call: TRBD1; clone_size: -; cdr3_aa: CASSALGGTTGELFF; cdr3_nt: TGTGCCAGCAGCGCGCTAGGGGGCACAACCGGGGAGCTGTTTTTT
v_call: TRBV10-3; j_call: TRBJ1-1; d_call: -; clone_size: -; cdr3_aa: CAISLTDRNTEAFF; cdr3_nt: TGTGCCATCAGTCTTACCGACAGGAACACTGAAGCTTTCTTT
v_call: TRBV24-1; j_call: TRBJ1-1; d_call: -; clone_size: -; cdr3_aa: CATSDFKASPGMNTEAFF; cdr3_nt: TGTGCCACCAGTGATTTTAAAGCGTCCCCGGGGATGAACACTGAAGCTTTCTTT
v_call: TRBV6-5; j_call: TRBJ2-1; d_call: -; clone_size: -; cdr3_aa: CASSYDGDYNEQFF; cdr3_nt: TGTGCCAGCAGTTACGATGGGGACTACAATGAGCAGTTCTTC
v_call: TRBV12-3/TRBV12-4; j_call: TRBJ1-2; d_call: -; clone_size: -; cdr3_aa: CASSLNLQASGGYTF; cdr3_nt: TGTGCCAGCAGTTTAAACCTTCAGGCGTCGGGGGGCTACACCTTC
v_call: TRBV2; j_call: TRBJ2-3; d_call: -; clone_size: -; cdr3_aa: CASSEITDTQYF; cdr3_nt: TGTGCCAGCAGTGAAATCACAGATACGCAGTATTTT
v_call: TRBV7-8; j_call: TRBJ1-2; d_call: TRBD1; clone_size: -; cdr3_aa: CASSLGYRGRITLDGYTF; cdr3_nt: TGTGCCAGCAGCTTAGGATACAGGGGGCGTATCACGTTGGATGGCTACACCTTC
v_call: TRBV6-5; j_call: TRBJ2-7; d_call: -; clone_size: -; cdr3_aa: CASSYRVEGSYEQYF; cdr3_nt: TGTGCCAGCAGTTACCGGGTGGAGGGATCCTACGAGCAGTACTTC